The rows below give T cell receptor beta chains drawn from one sample of a study of T-cell reconstitution after alpha-beta-depleted transplantation in children. TCRdb passed the PCR reads through MiXCR, listing each CDR3 protein once. The data hold 350,000 to 500,000 distinct CDR3 sequences, with roughly 44% observed a single time. The specimen was PBMCs, collected before TCRalphabeta/CD19-depleted stem cell transplant. The receptor set was obtained from a girl aged 2 to 9 with aplastic anemia, due to receive a stem cell transplant. Each CDR3 is given with its conserved first and last residue. A D gene is named only where the DNA matches it firmly. A row's size may be missing; if present it is once, few, many or a size class.

clone size	CDR3 length	V gene	D gene	J gene	CDR3 protein	CDR3 DNA
many	14	TRBV29-1	TRBD1	TRBJ1-2	CSVEDLRQGYGYTF	TGCAGCGTTGAAGACCTTAGACAGGGCTATGGCTACACCTTC
once	16	TRBV20-1	TRBD2	TRBJ2-5	CSADGLAGAGSETQYF	TGCAGTGCAGACGGACTAGCGGGAGCGGGGTCAGAGACCCAGTACTTC
NA	17	TRBV7-2	TRBD2	TRBJ2-1	CASSLVFGLAGGDEQFF	TGTGCCAGCAGCTTAGTCTTCGGACTAGCGGGAGGCGATGAGCAGTTCTTC
many	13	TRBV20-1	NA	TRBJ2-7	CSAGDMRGYEQYF	TGCAGTGCCGGGGACATGAGGGGCTACGAGCAGTACTTC
NA	19	TRBV12-3/TRBV12-4	TRBD2	TRBJ2-1	CASCFNGGSSLSPYNEQFF	TGTGCCAGCTGTTTTAATGGCGGGAGCTCTTTATCGCCCTACAATGAGCAGTTCTTC
few	14	TRBV5-5	NA	TRBJ2-3	CASSLWETRVTQYF	TGTGCCAGCAGCTTGTGGGAGACTAGGGTCACGCAGTATTTT
few	12	TRBV6-2/TRBV6-3	NA	TRBJ1-5	CASSRGEWTQHF	TGTGCCAGCAGTAGGGGGGAGTGGACCCAGCATTTT
NA	14	TRBV6-2/TRBV6-3	NA	TRBJ2-7	CSSSLPTASYEQYF	TGTTCCAGCAGTCTCCCGACCGCTTCCTACGAGCAGTACTTC
NA	14	TRBV15	TRBD1	TRBJ2-3	CATSRDRAQRTQYF	TGTGCCACCAGCCGGGACAGGGCTCAGAGGACGCAGTATTTT
few	17	TRBV20-1	NA	TRBJ2-6	CSARERGREAGANVLTF	TGCAGTGCTAGAGAACGGGGCAGGGAGGCTGGGGCCAACGTCCTGACTTTC
few	14	TRBV4-2	NA	TRBJ1-3	CASSPRIEGSTIYF	TGTGCCAGCAGCCCCCGGATCGAAGGGAGCACCATATATTTT
NA	14	TRBV6-5	NA	TRBJ1-5	CASSFRGGIQPQHF	TGTGCCAGCAGTTTTCGGGGGGGGATTCAGCCCCAGCATTTT
NA	15	TRBV28	TRBD2	TRBJ2-1	CASSFGTSDRNEQFF	TGTGCCAGCAGTTTCGGGACTAGCGATCGGAATGAGCAGTTCTTC
many	16	TRBV5-1	TRBD2	TRBJ2-5	CASSPGLAGAGETQYF	TGCGCCAGCAGCCCTGGACTAGCGGGAGCAGGAGAGACCCAGTACTTC
NA	11	TRBV12-3/TRBV12-4	NA	TRBJ2-1	CASSFTGEQFF	TGTGCCAGCAGTTTCACCGGTGAGCAGTTCTTC
NA	11	TRBV5-1	NA	TRBJ2-7	CASSLENEQYF	TGCGCCAGCAGCTTGGAAAACGAGCAGTACTTC
NA	14	TRBV6-1	NA	TRBJ2-1	CASSAVNSYNEQFF	TGTGCCAGCAGTGCCGTTAACTCCTACAATGAGCAGTTCTTC
few	14	TRBV7-2	NA	TRBJ2-3	CASSPRTLPDTQYF	TGTGCCAGCAGCCCGCGGACCCTCCCAGATACGCAGTATTTT
many	14	TRBV5-1	TRBD1	TRBJ1-4	CASSNRGLGEKLFF	TGTGCCAGCAGCAACAGGGGGTTGGGAGAAAAACTGTTTTTT
many	15	TRBV5-6	TRBD1	TRBJ1-1	CASSGTQGVNTEAFF	TGTGCCAGCAGCGGCACACAGGGGGTGAACACTGAAGCTTTCTTT
NA	13	TRBV27	NA	TRBJ1-1	CASSLSAASEAFF	TGTGCCAGCAGTTTATCGGCGGCGAGCGAAGCTTTCTTT
NA	16	TRBV24-1	NA	TRBJ2-6	CATSDPIGSGANVLTF	TGTGCCACCAGTGATCCGATCGGCTCTGGGGCCAACGTCCTGACTTTC
NA	11	TRBV20-1	NA	TRBJ1-4	CSALVDEKLFF	TGCAGTGCATTAGTTGATGAAAAACTGTTTTTT
NA	12	TRBV20-1	NA	TRBJ1-1	CSARGPRTEAFF	TGCAGTGCTAGAGGGCCGAGGACTGAAGCTTTCTTT
NA	15	TRBV20-1	NA	TRBJ2-1	CSARGFGSSYNEQFF	TGCAGTGCTAGAGGCTTCGGTAGCTCCTACAATGAGCAGTTCTTC
many	16	TRBV5-1	TRBD2	TRBJ2-3	CASSPLLAGGADTQYF	TGCGCCAGCAGCCCCCTACTAGCGGGGGGGGCAGATACGCAGTATTTT
NA	15	TRBV7-2	NA	TRBJ2-3	CASSYKFRATDTQYF	TGTGCCAGCAGCTATAAATTTAGGGCCACAGATACGCAGTATTTT
NA	13	TRBV20-1	TRBD1	TRBJ2-7	CSGRDRSSYEQYF	TGCAGTGGCCGGGACAGAAGCTCCTACGAGCAGTACTTC
few	13	TRBV24-1	NA	TRBJ2-3	CATQGKGRDTQYF	TGTGCCACCCAAGGAAAGGGCCGCGATACGCAGTATTTT
many	16	TRBV6-1	TRBD2	TRBJ2-3	CASSSGTSEPTDTQYF	TGTGCCAGCAGCTCCGGGACTAGCGAACCCACAGATACGCAGTATTTT
NA	16	TRBV5-1	TRBD2	TRBJ2-3	CASSLAFSGGPDTQYF	TGCGCCAGCAGCTTGGCCTTTAGCGGGGGGCCAGATACGCAGTATTTT
NA	16	TRBV5-1	NA	TRBJ2-5	CASSTPGPPIQETQYF	TGCGCCAGCAGCACGCCGGGACCGCCGATCCAAGAGACCCAGTACTTC
NA	13	TRBV12-3/TRBV12-4	TRBD1	TRBJ2-7	CASSWDRTYEQYF	TGTGCCAGCAGTTGGGACAGGACCTACGAGCAGTACTTC
NA	14	TRBV7-9	TRBD2	TRBJ2-3	CATSTSEGTDTQYF	TGTGCCACATCTACTAGCGAAGGCACAGATACGCAGTATTTT
NA	17	TRBV9	TRBD1	TRBJ2-7	CASSPSPAGGITYEQYF	TGTGCCAGCAGCCCCTCTCCGGCAGGGGGCATAACCTACGAGCAGTACTTC
NA	13	TRBV12-3/TRBV12-4	NA	TRBJ2-7	CASSVDGFYEQYF	TGTGCCAGCAGTGTCGACGGGTTCTACGAGCAGTACTTC
NA	14	TRBV20-1	TRBD2	TRBJ2-1	CSARGGIRQDEQFF	TGCAGTGCTAGGGGGGGGATCCGACAAGATGAGCAGTTCTTC
NA	19	TRBV20-1	TRBD2	TRBJ2-6	CSAHHTTSGAHSGANVLTF	TGCAGTGCTCATCATACGACTAGCGGGGCTCACTCTGGGGCCAACGTCCTGACTTTC
NA	15	TRBV20-1	NA	TRBJ2-1	CSASPSSSGSGFRVF	TGCAGTGCTAGTCCTTCTAGTAGCGGATCTGGTTTTCGCGTCTTC
NA	14	TRBV30	NA	TRBJ2-3	CAWNRVGTGDTQYF	TGTGCCTGGAACCGAGTTGGGACCGGAGATACGCAGTATTTT
NA	17	TRBV5-1	NA	TRBJ2-3	CASSFYSGSLSTDTQYF	TGCGCCAGCAGCTTCTACTCGGGATCCCTTAGCACAGATACGCAGTATTTT
NA	13	TRBV4-2	NA	TRBJ2-7	CASSSDRSCEQYF	TGTGCCAGCAGCTCTGACCGATCCTGCGAGCAGTACTTC
many	15	TRBV7-9	TRBD1	TRBJ1-1	CAGSAPGQGAWEAFF	TGTGCCGGATCCGCACCGGGACAGGGGGCCTGGGAAGCTTTCTTT
NA	19	TRBV6-5	TRBD1	TRBJ2-1	CASSLQGVSLRSSYNEQFF	TGTGCCAGCAGCTTACAGGGGGTAAGCCTACGTAGCTCCTACAATGAGCAGTTCTTC
few	14	TRBV3-1	NA	TRBJ2-7	CASSPGVEIHEQYF	TGTGCCAGCAGCCCGGGGGTCGAGATCCACGAGCAGTACTTC
few	15	TRBV12-3/TRBV12-4	NA	TRBJ2-5	CASSNRQAGGETQYF	TGTGCCAGCAGTAACCGACAGGCAGGGGGGGAGACCCAGTACTTC
NA	15	TRBV7-8	TRBD2	TRBJ2-2	CASSLVGLGTGELFF	TGTGCCAGCAGCTTAGTGGGACTAGGGACCGGGGAGCTGTTTTTT
NA	11	TRBV12-3/TRBV12-4	NA	TRBJ1-1	CASGRSTEAFF	TGTGCCAGCGGCCGGAGCACTGAAGCTTTCTTT
many	16	TRBV7-3	TRBD2	TRBJ2-1	CASSLRLAGARDEQFF	TGTGCCAGCAGCTTAAGACTAGCGGGAGCTCGAGATGAGCAGTTCTTC
NA	16	TRBV18	NA	TRBJ1-1	CASSFDLGRVNTEAFF	TGTGCCAGCTCATTCGACCTTGGGAGGGTGAACACTGAAGCTTTCTTT
NA	16	TRBV28	TRBD2	TRBJ2-7	CASSPPREGSAYEQYF	TGTGCCAGCAGTCCCCCCCGGGAGGGGTCCGCCTACGAGCAGTACTTC
NA	14	TRBV7-9	NA	TRBJ2-3	CASSLLLRTDTQYF	TGTGCCAGCAGCTTACTTCTCCGGACAGATACGCAGTATTTT